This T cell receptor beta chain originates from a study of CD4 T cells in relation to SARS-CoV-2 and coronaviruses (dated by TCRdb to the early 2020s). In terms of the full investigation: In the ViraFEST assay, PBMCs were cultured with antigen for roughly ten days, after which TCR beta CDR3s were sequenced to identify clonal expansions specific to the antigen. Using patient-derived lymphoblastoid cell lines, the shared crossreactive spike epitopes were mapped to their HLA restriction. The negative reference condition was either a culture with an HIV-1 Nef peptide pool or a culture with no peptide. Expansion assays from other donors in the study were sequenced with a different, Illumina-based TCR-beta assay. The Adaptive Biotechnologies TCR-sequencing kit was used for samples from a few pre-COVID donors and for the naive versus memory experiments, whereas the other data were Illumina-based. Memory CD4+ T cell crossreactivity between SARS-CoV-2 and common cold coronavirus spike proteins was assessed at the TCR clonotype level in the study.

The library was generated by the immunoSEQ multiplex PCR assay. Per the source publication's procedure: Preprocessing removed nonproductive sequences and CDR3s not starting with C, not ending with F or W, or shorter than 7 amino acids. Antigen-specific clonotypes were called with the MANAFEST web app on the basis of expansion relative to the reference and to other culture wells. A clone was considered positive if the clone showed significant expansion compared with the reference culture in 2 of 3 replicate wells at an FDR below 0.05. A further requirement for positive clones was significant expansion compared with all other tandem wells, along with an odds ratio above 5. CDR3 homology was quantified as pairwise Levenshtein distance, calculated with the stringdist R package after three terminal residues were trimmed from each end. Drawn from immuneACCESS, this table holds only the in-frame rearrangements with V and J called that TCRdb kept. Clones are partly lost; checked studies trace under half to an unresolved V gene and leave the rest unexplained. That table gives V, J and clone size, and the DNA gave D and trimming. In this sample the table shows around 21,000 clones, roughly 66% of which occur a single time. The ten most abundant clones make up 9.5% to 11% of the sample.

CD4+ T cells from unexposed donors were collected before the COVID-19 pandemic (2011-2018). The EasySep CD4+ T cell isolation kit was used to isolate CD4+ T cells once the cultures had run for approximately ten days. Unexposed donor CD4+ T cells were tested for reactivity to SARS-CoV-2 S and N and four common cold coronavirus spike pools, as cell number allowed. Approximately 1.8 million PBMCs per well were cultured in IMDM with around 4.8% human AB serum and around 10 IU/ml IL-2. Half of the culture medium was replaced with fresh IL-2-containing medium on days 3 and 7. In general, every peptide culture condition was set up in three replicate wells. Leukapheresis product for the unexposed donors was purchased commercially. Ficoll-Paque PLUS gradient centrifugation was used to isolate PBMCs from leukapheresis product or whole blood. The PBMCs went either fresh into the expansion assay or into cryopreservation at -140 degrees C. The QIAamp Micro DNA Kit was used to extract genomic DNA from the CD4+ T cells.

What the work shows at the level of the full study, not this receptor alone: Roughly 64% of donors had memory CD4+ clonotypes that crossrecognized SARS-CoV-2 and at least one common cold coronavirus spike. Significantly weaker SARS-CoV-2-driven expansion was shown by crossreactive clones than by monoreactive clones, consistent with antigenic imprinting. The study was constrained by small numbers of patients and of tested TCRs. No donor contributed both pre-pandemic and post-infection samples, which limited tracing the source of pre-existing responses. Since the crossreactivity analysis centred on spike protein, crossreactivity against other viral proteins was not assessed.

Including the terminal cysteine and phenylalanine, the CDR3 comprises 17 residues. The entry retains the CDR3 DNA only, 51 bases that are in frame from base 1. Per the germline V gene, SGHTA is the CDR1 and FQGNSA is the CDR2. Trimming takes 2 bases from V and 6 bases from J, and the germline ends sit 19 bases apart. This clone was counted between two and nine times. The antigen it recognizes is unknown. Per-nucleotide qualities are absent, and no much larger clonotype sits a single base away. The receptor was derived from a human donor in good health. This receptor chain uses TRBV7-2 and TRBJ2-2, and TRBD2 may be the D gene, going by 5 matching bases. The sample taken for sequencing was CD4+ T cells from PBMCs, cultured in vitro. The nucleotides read TGTGCCAGCAGCTTACGCGGGTCCAACCTGGGCGCCGGGGAGCTGTTTTTT. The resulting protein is CASSLRGSNLGAGELFF. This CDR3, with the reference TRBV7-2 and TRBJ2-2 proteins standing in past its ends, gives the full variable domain GAGVSQSPSNKVTEKGKDVELRCDPISGHTALYWYRQSLGQGLEFLIYFQGNSAPDKSGLPSDRFSAERTGGSVSTLTIQRTQQEDSAVYLCASSLRGSNLGAGELFFGEGSRLTVL.